This is a list of T cell receptor beta chains from one sample in a study of beta chain features in type 1 diabetes. Data came from immunoSEQ multiplex PCR; TCRdb stores just in-frame clones and leaves some out. The table lists some 300,000 clones, 7.5% to 9.5% of them singletons. Sequencing was performed on central memory CD4+ T cells from blood. The receptors stem from a woman under 30 in good health. The CDR3 runs from the conserved cysteine through the conserved F or W. The D gene is left open where the match is weak. Clone size is given for some rows only: seen once, a few or many times, or a class if the clone is expanded.

CDR3 DNA: TGTGCCAGCAGCGACAGTAACCTTGGCTACACCTTC
CDR3 protein: CASSDSNLGYTF
D gene: NA
clone size: NA
V gene: TRBV2
J gene: TRBJ1-2

CDR3 DNA: TGTGCCAGCAGTTACGAAGGGACTAGCCAACCTACGCAGTATTTT
CDR3 protein: CASSYEGTSQPTQYF
D gene: TRBD2
clone size: many
V gene: TRBV6-6
J gene: TRBJ2-3

CDR3 DNA: TGTGCCAGCAGCTTCGGACGGACAGGAGATACGCAGTATTTT
CDR3 protein: CASSFGRTGDTQYF
D gene: TRBD1
clone size: few
V gene: TRBV7-2
J gene: TRBJ2-3

CDR3 DNA: TGCAGCGTTTGGCAGGGGAGCTCTGGGGCCAACGTCCTGACTTTC
CDR3 protein: CSVWQGSSGANVLTF
D gene: NA
clone size: few
V gene: TRBV29-1
J gene: TRBJ2-6

CDR3 DNA: TGTGCCAGCTCACCAAGGTTGGACAGGGGAGGGAACACTGAAGCTTTCTTT
CDR3 protein: CASSPRLDRGGNTEAFF
D gene: TRBD1
clone size: NA
V gene: TRBV18
J gene: TRBJ1-1

CDR3 DNA: TGTGCCACCCATGTGGGGAGGGGCGGCTACACCTTC
CDR3 protein: CATHVGRGGYTF
D gene: NA
clone size: few
V gene: TRBV6-1
J gene: TRBJ1-2

CDR3 DNA: TGTGCCATCTTGACAGGGATTAACTATGGCTACACCTTC
CDR3 protein: CAILTGINYGYTF
D gene: TRBD1
clone size: few
V gene: TRBV28
J gene: TRBJ1-2

CDR3 DNA: TGTGCCAGTAGTATCTTCGGGGCAAGGCCTGGGGCCAACGTCCTGACTTTC
CDR3 protein: CASSIFGARPGANVLTF
D gene: NA
clone size: NA
V gene: TRBV19
J gene: TRBJ2-6

CDR3 DNA: TGTGCCAGCAGCCGACAGGGGTACACTGAAGCTTTCTTT
CDR3 protein: CASSRQGYTEAFF
D gene: TRBD1
clone size: few
V gene: TRBV7-2
J gene: TRBJ1-1

CDR3 DNA: TGTGCCAGCTCACCCCCTGACCCCTATGGCTACACCTTC
CDR3 protein: CASSPPDPYGYTF
D gene: NA
clone size: few
V gene: TRBV18
J gene: TRBJ1-2

CDR3 DNA: TGTGCCAGTAGTCCCCGGTGGGGCGGCCGGGGAGATACGCAGTATTTT
CDR3 protein: CASSPRWGGRGDTQYF
D gene: NA
clone size: few
V gene: TRBV19
J gene: TRBJ2-3

CDR3 DNA: TGTGCCAGCAGCCCGGGACTAGCGGGAGAGACCCAGTACTTC
CDR3 protein: CASSPGLAGETQYF
D gene: TRBD2
clone size: few
V gene: TRBV5-6
J gene: TRBJ2-5

CDR3 DNA: TGTGCCAGCAGTTACGGGGCGAGGGAGCTGTTTTTT
CDR3 protein: CASSYGARELFF
D gene: NA
clone size: NA
V gene: TRBV6-5
J gene: TRBJ2-2

CDR3 DNA: TGTGCCAGCAGTTCAGGACAGGACTACACCGGGGAGCTGTTTTTT
CDR3 protein: CASSSGQDYTGELFF
D gene: TRBD1
clone size: few
V gene: TRBV28
J gene: TRBJ2-2

CDR3 DNA: TGTGCCAGTAGTGTAGGGGAGAACACTGAAGCTTTCTTT
CDR3 protein: CASSVGENTEAFF
D gene: NA
clone size: NA
V gene: TRBV19
J gene: TRBJ1-1

CDR3 DNA: TGCGCCAGCAGCTTGGCCGCACAAACCGCTGGCTACACCTTC
CDR3 protein: CASSLAAQTAGYTF
D gene: NA
clone size: NA
V gene: TRBV5-1
J gene: TRBJ1-2

CDR3 DNA: TGTGCCAGTAGTCGACTTCTGGACACCGCTACCTATGGCTACACCTTC
CDR3 protein: CASSRLLDTATYGYTF
D gene: NA
clone size: NA
V gene: TRBV19
J gene: TRBJ1-2

CDR3 DNA: TGCGCCAGCAGCCATACGTTGACAGGGAACACCGGGGAGCTGTTTTTT
CDR3 protein: CASSHTLTGNTGELFF
D gene: NA
clone size: many
V gene: TRBV4-1
J gene: TRBJ2-2

CDR3 DNA: TGTGCCAGCAGTTCTAAGCGGTACAATGAGCAGTTCTTC
CDR3 protein: CASSSKRYNEQFF
D gene: NA
clone size: NA
V gene: TRBV27
J gene: TRBJ2-1

CDR3 DNA: TGTGCCAGCAGCTTGGGGACTAGTTCCTACAATGAGCAGTTCTTC
CDR3 protein: CASSLGTSSYNEQFF
D gene: TRBD2
clone size: NA
V gene: TRBV5-8
J gene: TRBJ2-1

CDR3 DNA: TGTGCCAGCAGCGCGAATCCTAGCGGGGGTGAACTCCAAGAGACCCAGTACTTC
CDR3 protein: CASSANPSGGELQETQYF
D gene: TRBD2
clone size: NA
V gene: TRBV7-2
J gene: TRBJ2-5

CDR3 DNA: TGTGCCAGCAGCTGGGGACAGGGGACTACCTACGAGCAGTACTTC
CDR3 protein: CASSWGQGTTYEQYF
D gene: TRBD1
clone size: few
V gene: TRBV5-4
J gene: TRBJ2-7

CDR3 DNA: TGTGCCATCACTGGCAACACTGAGCAGTACTTC
CDR3 protein: CAITGNTEQYF
D gene: NA
clone size: NA
V gene: TRBV10-3
J gene: TRBJ2-7

CDR3 DNA: TGTGCCAGCAGCTTAGACAGGGAGGCTCGTGAGCAGTTCTTC
CDR3 protein: CASSLDREAREQFF
D gene: NA
clone size: few
V gene: TRBV7-3
J gene: TRBJ2-1

CDR3 DNA: TGTGCCACCAGCAGAGGCCAAGATAAGACCCAGTACTTC
CDR3 protein: CATSRGQDKTQYF
D gene: NA
clone size: NA
V gene: TRBV15
J gene: TRBJ2-5

CDR3 DNA: TGCGCCAGCAGCTGGGCTGGAGAATATGAGCAGTTCTTC
CDR3 protein: CASSWAGEYEQFF
D gene: NA
clone size: NA
V gene: TRBV5-1
J gene: TRBJ2-1

CDR3 DNA: TGTGCCAGCATGAGGGGGGCTCCGGAGACCCAGTACTTC
CDR3 protein: CASMRGAPETQYF
D gene: NA
clone size: few
V gene: TRBV6-1
J gene: TRBJ2-5

CDR3 DNA: TGTGCCATCGGAACGAGGGATGAGCAGTTCTTC
CDR3 protein: CAIGTRDEQFF
D gene: NA
clone size: few
V gene: TRBV10-3
J gene: TRBJ2-1

CDR3 DNA: TGCGCCAGCAGCCAAGAAAGAGGGTCTGGGGCCAACGTCCTGACTTTC
CDR3 protein: CASSQERGSGANVLTF
D gene: NA
clone size: NA
V gene: TRBV4-1
J gene: TRBJ2-6